The present TCR beta chain was sequenced within a study of shared clonotypes between healthy human individuals. The overall study: The study used three CD4 naive, three CD4 memory, two CD8 naive and one CD8 memory plate per donor.

Terminally differentiated effector memory CD45RA+ cells were excluded from the naive CD8 cells, which were CD45RO-negative and positively selected for CCR7. CDR1 MNHNS and CDR2 SASEGT come from the germline V gene. V was trimmed by 6 bases and J by 1 base, leaving 6 bases between them. The CDR3 is 12 amino acids. A remark on this clone: Its antigen is as yet unknown.

The authors ran the assay at deep level. Data came from immunoSEQ multiplex PCR; TCRdb stores just in-frame clones and leaves some out. Of approximately 590,000 clones in the sample, about 95% were seen once. Overall study findings and caveats: Donor scarcity curtailed the genetic and exposure-history diversity represented herein.

The rearrangement uses TRBV6-1 and TRBJ1-1; the D is unclear. What was sequenced was naive CD8+ T cells sorted from blood. The clonotype comes from a woman aged 25 to 39 in good health. In nucleotides, the CDR3 is TGTGCCAGCAGAGACAAGAACACTGAAGCTTTCTTT. Translated, it gives CASRDKNTEAFF.